The 14 T cell receptor beta chains listed next were all sequenced from one sample in a study of T cell repertoires in cytomegalovirus infection. No antigen has been identified for these receptors. TCRdb re-called the reads through MiXCR, storing one row per CDR3 protein. The sample has about 890,000 distinct CDR3 sequences; about a third are singletons. The input for sequencing was cultured CD8+ T cells from PBMCs, taken from culture after CMV antigen stimulation. The source of these receptors is a human donor in good health (CMV status not recorded). Some clones in this sample may be carry-over from other donors' samples.

This clonotype was seen a handful of times. The V gene is TRBV2, the J gene TRBJ1-1; D is possibly TRBD1 (5 bases). The V gene lost 6 bases and the J gene lost 2 bases, with 13 bases spanning the gap. Germline loops: CDR1 SNHLY, CDR2 FYNNEI. CDR3 length: 14 residues. CDR3 amino acids: CASSYRDANTEAFF. The CDR3 DNA reads as TGTGCCAGCAGCTATAGGGACGCCAACACTGAAGCTTTCTTT.

The gene calls are TRBV27 and TRBJ1-1; D gene ambiguous. The CDR3 has 15 amino acids. Germline V gene sequence: CDR1 MNHEY, CDR2 SMNVEV (reference sequence). Trimming shortened V by 0 bases and J by 3 bases, and 11 bases separated the two germline ends. CDR3 amino acids: CASSLSEGGDTEAFF. CDR3 nucleotides: TGTGCCAGCAGTTTATCAGAGGGAGGCGACACTGAAGCTTTCTTT.

The chain combines TRBV7-3 with TRBJ2-2; D tentatively fits TRBD1 or TRBD2 (5 bases each). The germline V gene has CDR1 SGHTA and CDR2 FQGTGA. Trimming left V 5 bases short and J 6 bases short, with 13 bases between. This CDR3 contains 14 residues. The CDR3, as DNA: TGTGCCAGCAGCGCCTGGGACCGCCCCGGGGAGCTGTTTTTT. This sequence encodes CASSAWDRPGELFF.

The chain recombines TRBV19 with TRBJ1-1; 7 positions match TRBD1. Germline loops: CDR1 LNHDA, CDR2 SQIVND (reference sequence). V was pared by 6 bases and J by 6 bases, with 4 bases of the junction left unmatched. This CDR3 is built from 12 residues. CDR3 sequence (DNA): TGTGCCAGTAGCAAGGGGGCCGCTGAAGCTTTCTTT. Encoded protein: CASSKGAAEAFF.

This clonotype has a count of ten or more. The chain couples TRBV7-6 to TRBJ2-1, with 14 bases that match TRBD2. The trim removed 3 bases at V and 9 bases at J, leaving 10 bases unmatched. Germline V gives CDR1 SGHVS, CDR2 FNYEAQ. The CDR3 spans 17 residues. CDR3: CASSFRGLAGGVSEQFF. In DNA form, the CDR3 reads TGTGCCAGCAGCTTTCGAGGACTAGCGGGGGGCGTGAGTGAGCAGTTCTTC. The full variable domain, with the rest looked up from reference TRBV7-6 and TRBJ2-1, is GAGVSQSPRYKVTKRGQDVALRCDPISGHVSLYWYRQALGQGPEFLTYFNYEAQQDKSGLPNDRFSAERPEGSISTLTIQRTEQRDSAMYRCASSFRGLAGGVSEQFFGPGTRLTVL.

This clonotype was counted between two and nine times. CDR3 DNA sequence: TGCAGTGCTAGGGAAACGTGGGGGGGGGCTGCCGGGGAGCTGTTTTTT. Amino acid sequence: CSARETWGGAAGELFF. The chain combines TRBV20-1 with TRBJ2-2, with D tentatively TRBD2 (7 bases). CDR1 is DFQATT, CDR2 SNEGSKA, per germline (reference sequence). V shed 3 bases and J shed 6 bases, with 20 bases lying between them. The CDR3 extends over 16 amino acids.

The J gene is TRBJ2-7, the V gene TRBV20-1, with TRBD1 matching over 7 bases. CDR1 and CDR2 (germline): DFQATT, SNEGSKA (reference sequence). V gave up 1 base and J gave up 2 bases; unmatched junction bases: 5. The CDR3 runs 14 residues. The CDR3 DNA reads as TGCAGTGCTAGAGGCCGCAGGGGGACCTACGAGCAGTACTTC. Protein sequence: CSARGRRGTYEQYF.

In DNA, the CDR3 is TGTGCCAGCAGTAACACACAGTACTACGAGCAGTACGTC. Its protein is CASSNTQYYEQYV. The chain recombines TRBV2 with TRBJ2-7; D is uncertain. V lost 5 bases and J 3 bases, leaving 11 bases between the germline ends. Germline V gene lookup returns CDR1 SNHLY and CDR2 FYNNEI. The CDR3 consists of 13 residues.

The chain recombines TRBV6-5 with TRBJ2-1, with a possible D match to TRBD2 (6 bases). This CDR3 contains 18 residues. Germline lookup yields CDR1 MNHEY and CDR2 SVGAGI. The ends were cut back, 0 bases at V and 0 bases at J, with 15 bases in the middle. The CDR3 region has the DNA TGTGCCAGCAGTTACTCTGCGCCTAGCGATGACTCCTACAATGAGCAGTTCTTC. Protein product: CASSYSAPSDDSYNEQFF.

The J gene is TRBJ2-3, the V gene TRBV25-1; D remains ambiguous. Germline CDR1 is MGHDK and CDR2 is SYGVNS. The CDR3 contains 14 residues. V lost 2 bases, J lost 2 bases, and 8 bases lay in between. DNA for the CDR3: TGTGCCAGCAGTGAACGCAGACCCACAGATACGCAGTATTTT. It is translated as CASSERRPTDTQYF.

V gene TRBV27 combines with J gene TRBJ2-1; D might be TRBD2 (5 bases). Trimming took off 6 bases at V and 6 bases at J, with 15 bases between the two ends. The CDR3 consists of 14 residues. Germline V gene sequence: CDR1 MNHEY, CDR2 SMNVEV (reference sequence). The CDR3 sequence is CASRSGVLGNEQFF. CDR3 DNA sequence: TGTGCCAGCAGGTCCGGGGTCCTGGGCAATGAGCAGTTCTTC.

As for this clonotype: The junction shows a germline mismatch at one end, possibly a read error. The chain has TRBV7-6 and TRBJ1-5; no clear D. The CDR3 has 13 residues. Germline CDR1 and CDR2: SGHVS and FNYEAQ. The CDR3 DNA follows: TGTGTCAGCAGCTTAGGAAGGTTTCAGCCCCAGCATTTT. It codes for CVSSLGRFQPQHF.

V is TRBV7-6 and J is TRBJ1-2; 9 positions match TRBD1. The CDR3 consists of 14 residues. V lost 1 base, J lost 8 bases, and 5 bases stayed unmatched. Germline values: CDR1 SGHVS, CDR2 FNYEAQ. In DNA, the CDR3 is TGTGCCAGCAGCTTAGAAGGAGGGACAGGGGGCTACACCTTC. As protein: CASSLEGGTGGYTF.

This clonotype was seen a handful of times. This rearrangement joins TRBV19 to TRBJ2-1, with TRBD2 matching over 8 bases. This CDR3 comprises 15 residues. Germline V CDR1 and CDR2: LNHDA, SQIVND (reference sequence). Trimming took 7 bases from V and 5 from J; bases not matched to a gene: 10. The CDR3 DNA follows: TGTGCCAGTACCATAATTACGGGGGGGCACAATGAGCAGTTCTTC. This codes for CASTIITGGHNEQFF.